This T cell receptor beta chain is from a study of response to subunit inactivated influenza vaccine. Whole-study findings and limits: Authors suggested seasonal influenza vaccinations each recruit few new T cells.

A few counts support this clonotype. Its antigen is currently unknown. There are 16 residues in the CDR3. V lost 5 bases and J lost 7; bases outside the gene matches: 9. TCRdb passed the RT-PCR reads through MiXCR, listing each CDR3 protein once. The table has 710,000 or so distinct CDR3 sequences, about a sixth seen once; the top ten hold roughly 12%. This clonotype was sampled from a man aged 50-59 years who received an inactivated influenza vaccine. J is TRBJ2-5 and V is TRBV12-3 or TRBV12-4; 14 nucleotides match TRBD2. The sequencing used PBMCs from blood, collected roughly 12 days after vaccination. In nucleotides, the CDR3 is TGTGCCAGCAGTACCGGGACTAGCGGGGGAGTTGGGACCCAGTACTTC. Protein sequence: CASSTGTSGGVGTQYF.